Shown below are 2 T cell receptor beta chains from a single sample sequenced in a study of regulatory T cells in long-lasting Graves disease. Time point specified: newly diagnosed GD, antithyroid drugs for less than 3 months. The TCR library was made from RNA that had been extracted from PBMCs in TRIzol. For TCR beta, libraries came from iRepertoire HTBI primers and Arm-PCR of CDR3 regions. Each CDR3 protein is one row after TCRdb ran MiXCR on the multiplex PCR reads. This sample yields around 500,000 distinct CDR3 sequences, of which less than 15% are seen a single time; roughly a tenth belongs to the top ten. These data are also associated with another study on T cells in Graves' hyperthyroidism and ophthalmopathy.

The source was peripheral blood mononuclear cells (PBMCs), collected at new diagnosis, from a patient treated with antithyroid drugs. These receptors were obtained from a man younger than 45 with Graves disease.

The chain is built from TRBV9 and TRBJ2-1; 10 bases are a match to TRBD2. Trimming removed 4 bases from V and 3 bases from J; junction bases left unmatched: 4. Per germline, CDR1 SGDLS and CDR2 YYNGEE. CDR3 length: 15 amino acids. The CDR3 DNA sequence: TGTGCCAGCAGCCCCTGGACTAGCGGCTACAATGAGCAGTTCTTC. Translated: CASSPWTSGYNEQFF.

This clonotype was observed many times. This chain links TRBV10-1 with TRBJ2-7, with TRBD1 matching 9 bases. Germline V gene sequence: CDR1 WNHNN, CDR2 SYGVQD (reference sequence). V shed 4 bases, J shed 2 bases, and the junction held 3 bases outside the gene matches. CDR3 length equals 14 residues. CDR3 amino acids: CASSVGTGPYEQYF. The CDR3 DNA reads as TGCGCCAGCAGTGTAGGGACAGGGCCCTACGAGCAGTACTTC.